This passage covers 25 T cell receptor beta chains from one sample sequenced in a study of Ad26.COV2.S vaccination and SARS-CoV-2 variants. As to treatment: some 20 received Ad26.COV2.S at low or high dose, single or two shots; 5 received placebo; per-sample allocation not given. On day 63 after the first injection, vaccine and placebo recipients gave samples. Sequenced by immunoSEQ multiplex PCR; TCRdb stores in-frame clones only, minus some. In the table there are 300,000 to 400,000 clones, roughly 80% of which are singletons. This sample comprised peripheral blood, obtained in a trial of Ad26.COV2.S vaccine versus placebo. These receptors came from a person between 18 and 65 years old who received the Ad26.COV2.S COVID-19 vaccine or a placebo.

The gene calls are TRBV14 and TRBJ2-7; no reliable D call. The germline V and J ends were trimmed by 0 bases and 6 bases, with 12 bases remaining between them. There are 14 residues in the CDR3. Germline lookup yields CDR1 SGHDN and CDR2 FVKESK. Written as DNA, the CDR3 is TGTGCCAGCAGCCAAGAATGGCGCTTGAGCGAGCAGTACTTC. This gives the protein CASSQEWRLSEQYF.

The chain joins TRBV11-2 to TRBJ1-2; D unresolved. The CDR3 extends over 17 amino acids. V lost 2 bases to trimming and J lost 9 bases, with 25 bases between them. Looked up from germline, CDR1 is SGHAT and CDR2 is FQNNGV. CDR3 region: CASSLPETAQPSICYTF. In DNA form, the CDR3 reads TGTGCCAGCAGCTTACCTGAAACGGCACAGCCTAGTATTTGCTACACCTTC.

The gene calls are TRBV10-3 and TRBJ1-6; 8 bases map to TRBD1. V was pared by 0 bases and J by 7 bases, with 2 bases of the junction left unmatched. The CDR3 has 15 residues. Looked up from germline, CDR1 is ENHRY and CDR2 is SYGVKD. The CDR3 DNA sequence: TGTGCCATCAGTGAGTCGGGACAGGTAAATTCACCCCTCCACTTT. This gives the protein CAISESGQVNSPLHF.

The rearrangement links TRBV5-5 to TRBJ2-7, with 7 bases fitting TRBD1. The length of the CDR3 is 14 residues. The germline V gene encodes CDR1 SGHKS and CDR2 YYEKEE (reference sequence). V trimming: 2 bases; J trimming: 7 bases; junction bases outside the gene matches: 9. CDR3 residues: CASSFMVQGVEQYF. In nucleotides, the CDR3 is TGTGCCAGCAGCTTCATGGTGCAGGGGGTAGAGCAGTACTTC.

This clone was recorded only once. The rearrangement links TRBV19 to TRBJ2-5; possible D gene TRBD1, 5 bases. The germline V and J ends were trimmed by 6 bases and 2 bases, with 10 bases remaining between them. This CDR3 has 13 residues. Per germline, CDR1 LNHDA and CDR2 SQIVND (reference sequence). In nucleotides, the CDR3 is TGTGCCAGTAGGCCATCAGGGCAAGAGACCCAGTACTTC. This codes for CASRPSGQETQYF. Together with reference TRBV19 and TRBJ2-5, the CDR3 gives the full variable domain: DGGITQSPKYLFRKEGQNVTLSCEQNLNHDAMYWYRQDPGQGLRLIYYSQIVNDFQKGDIAEGYSVSREKKESFPLTVTSAQKNPTAFYLCASRPSGQETQYFGPGTRLLVL.

CDR3 nucleotide sequence: TGTGCCAGCAGCCAAAACGGGGGCGACACCGGGGAGCTGTTTTTT. It specifies CASSQNGGDTGELFF. The chain is built from TRBV4-2 and TRBJ2-2; D assignment may be TRBD1 or TRBD2 (6 bases each). The CDR3 sequence is 15 residues long. CDR1 LGHNA and CDR2 YNFKEQ come from the germline V gene. The V end was cut by 2 bases, the J end by 3 bases, with 10 bases between.

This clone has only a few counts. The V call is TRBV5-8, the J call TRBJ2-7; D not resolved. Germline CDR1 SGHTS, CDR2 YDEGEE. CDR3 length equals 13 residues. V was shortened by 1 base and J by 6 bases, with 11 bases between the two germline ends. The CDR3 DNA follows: TGTGCCAGCAGCTTGAGTTTGTACGGCGAGCAGTACTTC. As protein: CASSLSLYGEQYF. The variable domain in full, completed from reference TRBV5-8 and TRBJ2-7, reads EAGVTQSPTHLIKTRGQQATLRCSPISGHTSVYWYQQALGLGLQFLLWYDEGEERNRGNFPPRFSGRQFPNYSSELNVNALELEDSALYLCASSLSLYGEQYFGPGTRLTVT.

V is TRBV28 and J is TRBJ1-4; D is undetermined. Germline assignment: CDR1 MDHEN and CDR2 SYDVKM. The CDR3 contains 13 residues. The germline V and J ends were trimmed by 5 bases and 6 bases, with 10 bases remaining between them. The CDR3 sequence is CASSGRGYEKLFF. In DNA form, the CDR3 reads TGTGCCAGCAGTGGAAGAGGATATGAAAAACTGTTTTTT.

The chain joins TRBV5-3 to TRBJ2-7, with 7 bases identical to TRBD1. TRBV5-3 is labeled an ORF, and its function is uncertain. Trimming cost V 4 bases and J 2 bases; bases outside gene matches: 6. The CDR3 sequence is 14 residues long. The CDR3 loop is CARSKTGYPYEQYF. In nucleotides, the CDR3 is TGTGCCAGAAGCAAGACAGGGTACCCCTACGAGCAGTACTTC.

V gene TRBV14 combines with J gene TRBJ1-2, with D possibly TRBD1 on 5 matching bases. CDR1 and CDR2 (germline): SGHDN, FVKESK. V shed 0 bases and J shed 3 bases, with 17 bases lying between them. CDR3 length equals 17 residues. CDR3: CASSQEDKDTEDYGYTF. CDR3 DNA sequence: TGTGCCAGCAGCCAAGAGGACAAAGATACGGAAGACTATGGCTACACCTTC.

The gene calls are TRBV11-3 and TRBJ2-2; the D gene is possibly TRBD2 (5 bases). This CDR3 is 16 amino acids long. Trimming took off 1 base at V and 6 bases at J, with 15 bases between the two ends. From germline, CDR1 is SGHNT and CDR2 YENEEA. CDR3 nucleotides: TGTGCCAGCAGCTTAGGTCCCGCCGAGGGCCCCGGGGAGCTGTTTTTT. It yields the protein CASSLGPAEGPGELFF.

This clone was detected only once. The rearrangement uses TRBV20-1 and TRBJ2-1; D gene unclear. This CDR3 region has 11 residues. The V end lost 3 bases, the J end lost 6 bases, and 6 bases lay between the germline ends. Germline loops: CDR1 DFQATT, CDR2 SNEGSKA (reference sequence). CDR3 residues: CSASPTNEQFF. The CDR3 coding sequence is TGCAGTGCTAGTCCTACCAATGAGCAGTTCTTC.

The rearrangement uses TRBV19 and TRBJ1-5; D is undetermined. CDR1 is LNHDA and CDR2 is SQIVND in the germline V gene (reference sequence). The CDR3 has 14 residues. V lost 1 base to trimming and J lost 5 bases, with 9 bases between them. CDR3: CASSIAIGDQPQHF. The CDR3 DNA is TGTGCCAGTAGTATAGCTATTGGGGATCAGCCCCAGCATTTT.

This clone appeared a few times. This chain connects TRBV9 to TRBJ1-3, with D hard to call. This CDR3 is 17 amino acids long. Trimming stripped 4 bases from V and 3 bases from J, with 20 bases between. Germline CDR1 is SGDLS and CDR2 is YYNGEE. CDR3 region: CASSPRTPGFFGNTIYF. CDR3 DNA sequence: TGTGCCAGCAGCCCTCGGACGCCAGGATTTTTTGGAAACACCATATATTTT.

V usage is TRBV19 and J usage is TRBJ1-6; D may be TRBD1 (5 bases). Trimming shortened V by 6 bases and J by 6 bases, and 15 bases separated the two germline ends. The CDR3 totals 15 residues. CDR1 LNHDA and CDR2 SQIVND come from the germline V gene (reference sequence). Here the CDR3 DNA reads TGTGCCAGTAGACCCAAACAGGCTCCTAATTCACCCCTCCACTTT. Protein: CASRPKQAPNSPLHF.

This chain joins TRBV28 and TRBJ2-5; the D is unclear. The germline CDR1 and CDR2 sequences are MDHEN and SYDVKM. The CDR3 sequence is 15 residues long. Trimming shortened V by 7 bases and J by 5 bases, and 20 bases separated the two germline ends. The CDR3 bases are TGTGCCAGCACCTTTGGACCTCTCAGTTCGGAGACCCAGTACTTC. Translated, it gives CASTFGPLSSETQYF.

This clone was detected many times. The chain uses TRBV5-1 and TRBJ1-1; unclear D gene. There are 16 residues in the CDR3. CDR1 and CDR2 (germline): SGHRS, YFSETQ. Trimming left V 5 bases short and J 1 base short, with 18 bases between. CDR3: CASSNVNTGQNTEAFF. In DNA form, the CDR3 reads TGCGCCAGCAGTAACGTTAATACTGGCCAGAACACTGAAGCTTTCTTT.

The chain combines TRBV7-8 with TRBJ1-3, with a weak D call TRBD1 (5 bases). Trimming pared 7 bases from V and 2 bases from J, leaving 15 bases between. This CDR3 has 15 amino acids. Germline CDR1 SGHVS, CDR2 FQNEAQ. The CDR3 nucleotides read TGTGCCAGCACCCTACGGGGGTTAACTGGAAACACCATATATTTT. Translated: CASTLRGLTGNTIYF.

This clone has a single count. The CDR3 DNA sequence: TGTGCCAGCGGGGACGGAAGCTCCTACGAGCAGTACTTC. This gives the protein CASGDGSSYEQYF. The V call is TRBV2, the J call TRBJ2-7; D may correspond to TRBD1 or TRBD2 (5 bases each). This CDR3 comprises 13 residues. CDR1 and CDR2 (germline): SNHLY, FYNNEI. V lost 8 bases to trimming and J lost 0 bases, with 11 bases between them. The entire variable domain, with the rest obtained from reference TRBV2 and TRBJ2-7, is as follows: EPEVTQTPSHQVTQMGQEVILRCVPISNHLYFYWYRQILGQKVEFLVSFYNNEISEKSEIFDDQFSVERPDGSNFTLKIRSTKLEDSAMYFCASGDGSSYEQYFGPGTRLTVT.

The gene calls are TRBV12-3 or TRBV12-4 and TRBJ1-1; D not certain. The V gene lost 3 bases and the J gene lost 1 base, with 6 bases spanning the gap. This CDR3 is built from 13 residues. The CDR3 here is CASSFWENTEAFF. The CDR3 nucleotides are TGTGCCAGCAGTTTCTGGGAGAACACTGAAGCTTTCTTT.

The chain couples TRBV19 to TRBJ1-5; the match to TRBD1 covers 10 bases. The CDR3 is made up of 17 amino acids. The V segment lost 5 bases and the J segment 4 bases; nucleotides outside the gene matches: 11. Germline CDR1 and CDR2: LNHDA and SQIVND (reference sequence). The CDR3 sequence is CASSALGDRGPNQPQHF. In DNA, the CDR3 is TGTGCCAGTAGTGCCTTGGGGGACAGGGGCCCTAATCAGCCCCAGCATTTT. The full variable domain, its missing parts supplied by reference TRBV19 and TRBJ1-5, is DGGITQSPKYLFRKEGQNVTLSCEQNLNHDAMYWYRQDPGQGLRLIYYSQIVNDFQKGDIAEGYSVSREKKESFPLTVTSAQKNPTAFYLCASSALGDRGPNQPQHFGDGTRLSIL.

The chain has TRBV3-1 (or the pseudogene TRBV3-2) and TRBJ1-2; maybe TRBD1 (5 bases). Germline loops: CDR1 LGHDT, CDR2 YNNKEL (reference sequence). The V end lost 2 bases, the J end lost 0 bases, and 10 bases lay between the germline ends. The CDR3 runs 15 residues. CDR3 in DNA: TGTGCCAGCAGCCAATCCAGGGCAGCTAACTATGGCTACACCTTC. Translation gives CASSQSRAANYGYTF.

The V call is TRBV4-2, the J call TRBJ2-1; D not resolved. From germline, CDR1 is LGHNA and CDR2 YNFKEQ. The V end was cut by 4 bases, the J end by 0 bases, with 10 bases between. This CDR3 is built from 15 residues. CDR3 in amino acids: CASSPRSSSYNEQFF. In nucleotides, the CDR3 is TGTGCCAGCAGCCCTCGTAGTAGCTCCTACAATGAGCAGTTCTTC.

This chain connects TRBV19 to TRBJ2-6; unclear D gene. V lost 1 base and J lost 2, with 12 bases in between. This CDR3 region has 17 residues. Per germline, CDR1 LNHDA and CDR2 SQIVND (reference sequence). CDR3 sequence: CASSIGAGGAGANVLTF. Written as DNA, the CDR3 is TGTGCCAGTAGTATAGGGGCAGGCGGCGCTGGGGCCAACGTCCTGACTTTC.

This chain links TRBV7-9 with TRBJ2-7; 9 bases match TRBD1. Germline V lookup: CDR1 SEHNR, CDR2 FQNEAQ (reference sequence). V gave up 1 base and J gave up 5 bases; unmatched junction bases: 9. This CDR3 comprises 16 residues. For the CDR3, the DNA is TGTGCCAGCAGCTTAGGGTCAGGACAGGGGATGAACGAGCAGTACTTC. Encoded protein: CASSLGSGQGMNEQYF. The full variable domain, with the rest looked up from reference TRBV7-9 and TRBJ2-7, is DTGVSQNPRHKITKRGQNVTFRCDPISEHNRLYWYRQTLGQGPEFLTYFQNEAQLEKSRLLSDRFSAERPKGSFSTLEIQRTEQGDSAMYLCASSLGSGQGMNEQYFGPGTRLTVT.